One and the same sample provided the 2 T cell receptor beta chains below, sequenced in a study of CD8 T cells in ankylosing spondylitis. TCRdb fed the 5' RACE reads into MiXCR, producing one record per CDR3 protein. The sample holds a few hundred thousand distinct CDR3 sequences, 15% to 20% seen once. Sequencing input: blood, either unsorted or a sorted T cell fraction (not recorded which). The receptor set was obtained from a male donor with ankylosing spondylitis or in good health (not recorded which).

This clonotype has more than one count but fewer than ten. CDR3 sequence: CASSLMGPQFTYNEQFF. Here the CDR3 DNA reads TGTGCCAGCAGCTTAATGGGGCCCCAGTTCACCTACAATGAGCAGTTCTTC. The chain couples TRBV7-3 to TRBJ2-1; the D gene is possibly TRBD1 (5 bases). Germline V gene lookup returns CDR1 SGHTA and CDR2 FQGTGA. CDR3 length: 17 residues. Deletions cut 1 base from V and 2 bases from J, with 15 bases between. The whole variable domain, remainder taken from reference TRBV7-3 and TRBJ2-1, is GAGVSQTPSNKVTEKGKYVELRCDPISGHTALYWYRQSLGQGPEFLIYFQGTGAADDSGLPNDRFFAVRPEGSVSTLKIQRTERGDSAVYLCASSLMGPQFTYNEQFFGPGTRLTVL.

This clonotype was seen once. The V and J genes are TRBV20-1 and TRBJ2-7, with 10 bases matching TRBD2. This CDR3 has 15 residues. J lost 7 bases, V lost 6 bases, and 15 bases had no gene match. Germline assignment: CDR1 DFQATT and CDR2 SNEGSKA (reference sequence). The CDR3 nucleotides are TGCAGTGCCCCACCGTTGGCTAGCGGGAGAGGGGAGCAGTACTTC. This gives the protein CSAPPLASGRGEQYF.